A selection of T cell receptor beta chains follows, all from one sample in a study of identical twins. One entry per CDR3 protein results from TCRdb running MiXCR on the 5' RACE reads. The sample contains 250,000 to 350,000 distinct CDR3 sequences, more than 6.5% of which appear only once. This sample also belongs to another study, concerning yellow fever vaccine responses in identical twins.

Specimen: memory (CD45RO+) T cells sorted from blood. These receptors all come from a woman aged 18-35 years in good health. Each CDR3 is given with its conserved first and last residue. The D gene is left open where the match is weak. The size entry is marked missing in some rows and otherwise reads once, few, many or a size class.

d_gene: .; j_gene: TRBJ2-1; v_gene: TRBV5-1; abundance: many; CDR3aa: CASSFQGNEQFF; CDR3nt: TGCGCCAGCAGCTTCCAGGGCAATGAGCAGTTCTTC
d_gene: .; j_gene: TRBJ2-2; v_gene: TRBV20-1; abundance: many; CDR3aa: CSARDGELNTGELFF; CDR3nt: TGCAGTGCTAGAGACGGGGAGCTGAACACCGGGGAGCTGTTTTTT
d_gene: .; j_gene: TRBJ2-2; v_gene: TRBV6-4; abundance: .; CDR3aa: CASSDSGGVKLFF; CDR3nt: TGTGCCAGCAGTGACTCAGGAGGGGTTAAGCTGTTTTTT
d_gene: TRBD2; j_gene: TRBJ2-5; v_gene: TRBV15; abundance: .; CDR3aa: CATAPGGGHETQYF; CDR3nt: TGTGCCACCGCCCCCGGCGGGGGGCATGAGACCCAGTACTTC
d_gene: TRBD1; j_gene: TRBJ2-7; v_gene: TRBV29-1; abundance: .; CDR3aa: CSVRQGLYEQYF; CDR3nt: TGCAGCGTAAGACAGGGCCTCTACGAGCAGTACTTC
d_gene: .; j_gene: TRBJ2-1; v_gene: TRBV24-1; abundance: many; CDR3aa: CATSESRTGEQFF; CDR3nt: TGTGCCACCAGTGAATCCCGGACGGGTGAGCAGTTCTTC
d_gene: TRBD2; j_gene: TRBJ2-7; v_gene: TRBV5-5; abundance: many; CDR3aa: CASSPTSGYSYEQYF; CDR3nt: TGTGCCAGCAGCCCGACTAGCGGATATTCCTACGAGCAGTACTTC
d_gene: .; j_gene: TRBJ2-4; v_gene: TRBV4-1; abundance: .; CDR3aa: CASSQEVTGAAKNIQYF; CDR3nt: TGCGCCAGCAGCCAAGAGGTAACGGGGGCCGCCAAAAACATTCAGTACTTC
d_gene: TRBD2; j_gene: TRBJ2-5; v_gene: TRBV4-1; abundance: .; CDR3aa: CASSQDSGRVQETQYF; CDR3nt: TGCGCCAGCAGCCAAGATAGCGGGAGGGTTCAAGAGACCCAGTACTTC
d_gene: TRBD2; j_gene: TRBJ2-1; v_gene: TRBV3-1; abundance: .; CDR3aa: CATSKTSGGGGEQFF; CDR3nt: TGTGCCACCAGCAAGACTAGCGGGGGGGGCGGTGAGCAGTTCTTC
d_gene: TRBD1; j_gene: TRBJ1-5; v_gene: TRBV29-1; abundance: few; CDR3aa: CSAGQGAGNQPQHF; CDR3nt: TGCAGCGCAGGTCAGGGGGCAGGTAATCAGCCCCAGCATTTT
d_gene: .; j_gene: TRBJ2-3; v_gene: TRBV12-3/TRBV12-4; abundance: few; CDR3aa: CASSLLVLTDTQYF; CDR3nt: TGTGCCAGCAGTTTGCTGGTCCTCACAGATACGCAGTATTTT
d_gene: .; j_gene: TRBJ2-2; v_gene: TRBV12-3/TRBV12-4; abundance: many; CDR3aa: CASSLGHATNTGELFF; CDR3nt: TGTGCCAGCAGTTTAGGGCACGCCACGAACACCGGGGAGCTGTTTTTT
d_gene: .; j_gene: TRBJ2-1; v_gene: TRBV5-1; abundance: many; CDR3aa: CATSRQGDYNEQFF; CDR3nt: TGCGCCACCTCAAGGCAGGGCGACTACAATGAGCAGTTCTTC
d_gene: TRBD1; j_gene: TRBJ2-1; v_gene: TRBV20-1; abundance: many; CDR3aa: CSARDRAVYHNEQFF; CDR3nt: TGCAGTGCGCGAGACAGGGCTGTATACCACAATGAGCAGTTCTTC
d_gene: .; j_gene: TRBJ2-3; v_gene: TRBV3-1; abundance: many; CDR3aa: CASSHTGRVDTQYF; CDR3nt: TGTGCCAGCAGCCATACCGGGAGAGTCGATACGCAGTATTTT
d_gene: .; j_gene: TRBJ2-1; v_gene: TRBV7-3; abundance: few; CDR3aa: CASRSFSRNEQFF; CDR3nt: TGTGCCAGCAGGTCTTTCAGCCGGAATGAGCAGTTCTTC
d_gene: TRBD2; j_gene: TRBJ2-1; v_gene: TRBV6-4; abundance: .; CDR3aa: CASSATGGVNEQFF; CDR3nt: TGTGCCAGCAGTGCAACGGGGGGGGTGAATGAGCAGTTCTTC
d_gene: .; j_gene: TRBJ1-5; v_gene: TRBV10-3; abundance: many; CDR3aa: CAISESSSDNQPQHF; CDR3nt: TGTGCCATCAGTGAGTCGTCCTCTGACAATCAGCCCCAGCATTTT
d_gene: .; j_gene: TRBJ2-4; v_gene: TRBV6-5; abundance: many; CDR3aa: CASSSRLNIQYF; CDR3nt: TGTGCCAGCAGTTCCCGACTAAACATTCAGTACTTC
d_gene: .; j_gene: TRBJ2-3; v_gene: TRBV28; abundance: .; CDR3aa: CASSSGAGGLTDTQYF; CDR3nt: TGTGCCAGCAGTTCCGGGGCCGGGGGGCTGACAGATACGCAGTATTTT
d_gene: .; j_gene: TRBJ2-7; v_gene: TRBV28; abundance: few; CDR3aa: CASSFRRASYEQYF; CDR3nt: TGTGCCAGCAGTTTTAGACGGGCCTCCTACGAGCAGTACTTC
d_gene: .; j_gene: TRBJ2-1; v_gene: TRBV5-6; abundance: many; CDR3aa: CASSLPPSSGNEQFF; CDR3nt: TGTGCCAGCAGCTTGCCCCCCAGCAGCGGGAATGAGCAGTTCTTC
d_gene: TRBD2; j_gene: TRBJ2-4; v_gene: TRBV4-1; abundance: .; CDR3aa: CASSQDPSTSGGSPLAKNIQYF; CDR3nt: TGCGCCAGCAGCCAAGATCCCAGTACTAGCGGGGGGTCTCCCCTAGCCAAAAACATTCAGTACTTC
d_gene: .; j_gene: TRBJ2-5; v_gene: TRBV5-1; abundance: .; CDR3aa: CASSKEPRGGGEETQYF; CDR3nt: TGCGCCAGCAGCAAAGAACCTCGGGGTGGGGGCGAAGAGACCCAGTACTTC
d_gene: TRBD2; j_gene: TRBJ2-2; v_gene: TRBV3-1; abundance: many; CDR3aa: CASSQDKAGAGNTGELFF; CDR3nt: TGTGCCAGCAGCCAAGACAAAGCGGGGGCCGGCAACACCGGGGAGCTGTTTTTT
d_gene: TRBD2; j_gene: TRBJ2-3; v_gene: TRBV5-6; abundance: .; CDR3aa: CASSFTLRGDSTDTQYF; CDR3nt: TGTGCCAGCAGCTTTACTCTCCGGGGGGATAGCACAGATACGCAGTATTTT
d_gene: .; j_gene: TRBJ2-3; v_gene: TRBV3-1; abundance: .; CDR3aa: CASSQDRGLSTDTQYF; CDR3nt: TGTGCCAGCAGCCAAGATAGGGGTTTGAGCACAGATACGCAGTATTTT
d_gene: TRBD2; j_gene: TRBJ2-5; v_gene: TRBV20-1; abundance: .; CDR3aa: CSSWGGLGETQYF; CDR3nt: TGCAGTTCATGGGGGGGATTAGGAGAGACCCAGTACTTC
d_gene: .; j_gene: TRBJ1-1; v_gene: TRBV18; abundance: few; CDR3aa: CASSPNSGGTEAFF; CDR3nt: TGTGCCAGCTCACCAAACTCCGGGGGAACTGAAGCTTTCTTT
d_gene: TRBD1; j_gene: TRBJ2-1; v_gene: TRBV7-2; abundance: few; CDR3aa: CASRRPGQKYNEQFF; CDR3nt: TGTGCCAGCAGGAGACCGGGACAGAAATACAATGAGCAGTTCTTC
d_gene: TRBD2; j_gene: TRBJ2-3; v_gene: TRBV20-1; abundance: few; CDR3aa: CGLAGTSKFTDTQYF; CDR3nt: TGCGGACTAGCGGGGACTTCGAAATTCACAGATACGCAGTATTTT
d_gene: TRBD2; j_gene: TRBJ2-1; v_gene: TRBV11-1; abundance: few; CDR3aa: CASSSGRGLREQFF; CDR3nt: TGTGCCAGCAGCAGCGGGAGGGGGCTGAGGGAGCAGTTCTTC
d_gene: TRBD1; j_gene: TRBJ2-7; v_gene: TRBV10-1; abundance: .; CDR3aa: CASSQGAGYEQYF; CDR3nt: TGCGCCAGCAGCCAGGGGGCGGGCTACGAGCAGTACTTC
d_gene: .; j_gene: TRBJ2-4; v_gene: TRBV6-1; abundance: few; CDR3aa: CASRGLVLAKNIQYF; CDR3nt: TGTGCCAGCCGGGGGCTAGTTTTAGCCAAAAACATTCAGTACTTC
d_gene: .; j_gene: TRBJ2-7; v_gene: TRBV19; abundance: few; CDR3aa: CASSKNTDSYEQYF; CDR3nt: TGTGCCAGTAGTAAAAACACCGACTCCTACGAGCAGTACTTC
d_gene: TRBD2; j_gene: TRBJ2-3; v_gene: TRBV6-5; abundance: .; CDR3aa: CASSYWREGTDTQYF; CDR3nt: TGTGCCAGCAGTTACTGGCGGGAGGGCACAGATACGCAGTATTTT
d_gene: .; j_gene: TRBJ2-5; v_gene: TRBV7-8; abundance: few; CDR3aa: CASSLGGPRTQYF; CDR3nt: TGTGCCAGCAGCTTAGGGGGGCCACGGACCCAGTACTTC